These 7 T cell receptor beta chains were sequenced from one sample in a study of cytomegalovirus exposure and HLA in healthy donors. The PCR employed 60 Vbeta primers together with 13 Jbeta primers. The table came from immunoSEQ multiplex PCR; TCRdb's copy has only in-frame clones and leaves some out. The data show approximately 160,000 clones, with about 77% seen just once and 9.5% to 10% held by the top ten. Specimen: PBMCs. The receptors stem from a man between 18 and 35 years old in good health and CMV-seropositive.

This sequence joins TRBV6-1 and TRBJ1-1; D uncertain. The CDR3 sequence is 15 residues long. Trimming left V 7 bases short and J 1 base short, with 16 bases between. From germline, CDR1 is MNHNS and CDR2 SASEGT. Written as DNA, the CDR3 is TGTGCCAGCACGGAGACCCTAGACCAGAACACTGAAGCTTTCTTT. Translated: CASTETLDQNTEAFF.

This clone was observed a handful of times. This chain joins TRBV5-6 and TRBJ1-3; D remains ambiguous. CDR3 length: 12 amino acids. Trimming shortened V by 4 bases and J by 4 bases, and 6 bases separated the two germline ends. The germline V gene encodes CDR1 SGHDT and CDR2 YYEEEE. This chain's CDR3 is CASSIRGNTIYF. The DNA for the CDR3 is TGTGCCAGCAGCATACGGGGAAACACCATATATTTT.

The chain is built from TRBV5-4 and TRBJ1-2; D unresolved. The length of the CDR3 is 14 residues. Germline V gene data show CDR1 as SGHNT and CDR2 as YYREEE (reference sequence). Trimming removed 0 bases from V and 1 base from J, with 7 bases in between. The CDR3 region is CASSLERVNYGYTF. The CDR3 DNA reads TGTGCCAGCAGCTTGGAACGGGTTAACTATGGCTACACCTTC.

This chain connects TRBV29-1 to TRBJ2-1; 11 bases align to TRBD2. Germline V gene sequence: CDR1 SQVTM, CDR2 ANQGSEA. The junction had 6 bases not matched to a gene; V was cut back by 7 bases and J by 4 bases. The CDR3 length is 14 residues. The CDR3 DNA sequence: TGCAGCGGCAAACTAGCGGGAGTTTACAATGAGCAGTTCTTC. It yields the protein CSGKLAGVYNEQFF.

This clone was picked up a small number of times. V is TRBV28 and J is TRBJ1-5; D gene uncertain. The CDR3 is 13 residues long. The V end was cut by 7 bases, the J end by 4 bases, with 11 bases between. The germline gives CDR1 MDHEN, CDR2 SYDVKM. The CDR3 protein is CASTQQLNQPQHF. CDR3 in DNA: TGTGCCAGCACCCAACAGCTAAATCAGCCCCAGCATTTT.

The chain carries TRBV28 and TRBJ2-3, with no clear D. V was clipped by 6 bases and J by 0 bases, with 13 bases between them. CDR1 is MDHEN and CDR2 is SYDVKM in the germline V gene. The CDR3 totals 15 residues. The CDR3 loop reads CASSLPGSSTDTQYF. The CDR3 DNA reads as TGTGCCAGCAGCCTTCCAGGATCTAGCACAGATACGCAGTATTTT. Using reference TRBV28 and TRBJ2-3 for the parts outside the CDR3, the full variable domain is DVKVTQSSRYLVKRTGEKVFLECVQDMDHENMFWYRQDPGLGLRLIYFSYDVKMKEKGDIPEGYSVSREKKERFSLILESASTNQTSMYLCASSLPGSSTDTQYFGPGTRLTVL.

This chain joins TRBV5-1 and TRBJ2-7; TRBD2 aligns across 9 bases. The CDR3 is made up of 14 amino acids. V lost 7 bases and J lost 6; bases outside the gene matches: 11. The germline V gene encodes CDR1 SGHRS and CDR2 YFSETQ. This CDR3 is CASRAGGGGAEQYF. The CDR3 region has the DNA TGCGCCAGCCGTGCGGGGGGGGGAGGGGCCGAGCAGTACTTC.